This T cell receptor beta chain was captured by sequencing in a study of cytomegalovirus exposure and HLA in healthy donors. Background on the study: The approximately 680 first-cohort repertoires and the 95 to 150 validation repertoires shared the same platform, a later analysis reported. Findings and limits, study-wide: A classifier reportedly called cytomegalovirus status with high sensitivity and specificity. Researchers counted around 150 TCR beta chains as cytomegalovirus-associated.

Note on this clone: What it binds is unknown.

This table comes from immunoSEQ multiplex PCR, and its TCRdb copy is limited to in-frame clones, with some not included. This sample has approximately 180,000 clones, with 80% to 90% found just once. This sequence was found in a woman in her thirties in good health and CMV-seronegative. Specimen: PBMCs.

CDR3 in amino acids: CASSDSWLAGEPSEQYF. The CDR3 coding sequence is TGTGCCAGCAGTGACTCTTGGCTAGCGGGGGAGCCTTCCGAGCAGTACTTC. This chain connects TRBV2 to TRBJ2-7, with 10 bases lining up with TRBD2. This CDR3 is 17 amino acids long. The J segment lost 6 bases and the V segment lost 3 bases, leaving 14 bases of the junction unmatched. CDR1 is SNHLY and CDR2 is FYNNEI in the germline V gene.